The 3 T cell receptor beta chains given below trace back to one sample, sequenced in a study of blood T cell repertoires in COVID-19. Clones were read by immunoSEQ multiplex PCR, and TCRdb kept only the in-frame ones, dropping some. The table has over 150,000 clones, around 83% seen once; the top ten hold around 6.2%. Sequencing was performed on PBMCs or T cells enriched from blood (not recorded which). These receptors were collected from a man aged 40-49 years who had recovered from COVID-19.

The chain is built from TRBV7-6 and TRBJ1-6, with D possibly being TRBD1 (5 bases). The germline V and J ends were trimmed by 1 base and 10 bases, with 14 bases remaining between them. Germline-derived CDR1 and CDR2 are SGHVS and FNYEAQ. The CDR3 runs 15 residues. The DNA of the CDR3 is TGTGCCAGCAGCTTAGAGTGGGGCAGTAACTCACCCCTCCACTTT. Its translation is CASSLEWGSNSPLHF.

This rearrangement joins TRBV27 to TRBJ2-1, with D maybe TRBD2 (5 bases). Between the trimmed V and J ends, which lost 3 bases and 3 bases, there was a span of 12 bases. There are 15 residues in the CDR3. Germline CDR1 MNHEY, CDR2 SMNVEV (reference sequence). Written as DNA, the CDR3 is TGTGCCAGCAGTTTTCAAGCGGCTTACTACAATGAGCAGTTCTTC. It translates to CASSFQAAYYNEQFF.

This chain links TRBV3-1 (or the pseudogene TRBV3-2) with TRBJ2-2; D remains unclear. V dropped 0 bases and J dropped 6 bases, with 8 bases sitting between them. Germline V CDR1 and CDR2: LGHDT, YNNKEL (reference sequence). The CDR3 has 14 residues. The CDR3, as DNA: TGTGCCAGCAGCCAAGATGCGGCCGCCGGGGAGCTGTTTTTT. This encodes CASSQDAAAGELFF.